The 30 T cell receptor beta chains in this list originate from one sample, sequenced in a study of T cells expressing NK-cell markers. TCRdb reprocessed the 5' RACE reads, with one entry per CDR3 protein and no DNA. The sample shows about 460,000 distinct CDR3 sequences, and 1.4% sits with its ten largest clones. Sequenced sample: blood T cells: a sorted CD56 or NKG2C T cell subset, CD4+ or CD8+ T cells, or bulk PBMC T cells (not recorded which). These receptors were obtained from a woman aged 50 to 65 in good health.

The gene calls are TRBV20-1 and TRBJ2-1; absent DNA, TCRdb's TRBD1 call cannot be checked. This CDR3 spans 14 amino acids. Germline assignment: CDR1 DFQATT and CDR2 SNEGSKA (reference sequence). This CDR3 is CSARGGEKVDEQFF.

The rearrangement joins TRBV15 to TRBJ2-3; TCRdb's assignment of TRBD2 cannot be checked, as there is no DNA. CDR1 is LNHNV and CDR2 is YYDKDF in the germline V gene (reference sequence). The CDR3 totals 18 residues. CDR3 residues: CATSRDTLAGVVTDTQYF.

The chain recombines TRBV27 with TRBJ2-5; TCRdb gives TRBD2 as the D gene, but with no DNA this cannot be confirmed. This CDR3 spans 16 amino acids. From germline, CDR1 is MNHEY and CDR2 SMNVEV (reference sequence). The CDR3 here is CASSRRTSGRVETQYF.

The CDR3 region is CASSLELAGTYEQYF. The V gene is TRBV4-1, the J gene TRBJ2-7; TCRdb names TRBD2, which stays unverified in the absence of DNA. CDR1 is MGHRA, CDR2 YSYEKL, per germline. CDR3 length equals 15 residues.

The chain joins TRBV24-1 to TRBJ1-1. This CDR3 has 14 amino acids. CDR1 is KGHDR and CDR2 is SFDVKD in the germline V gene. The CDR3 region is CATSDSALNAEAFF.

This chain uses TRBV7-7 with TRBJ2-5; TCRdb names TRBD1, which stays unverified in the absence of DNA. Germline V CDR1 and CDR2: SSHAT, FNYEAQ (reference sequence). CDR3 length: 14 residues. This CDR3 is CASSLTGTGETQYF.

The rearrangement uses TRBV12-3 or TRBV12-4 and TRBJ2-1; TCRdb calls TRBD2, which cannot be checked without DNA. The CDR3 is made up of 15 amino acids. The CDR3 reads CASRGTSGRYNEQFF.

The chain recombines TRBV20-1 with TRBJ2-7. The CDR3 length is 14 residues. Germline-derived CDR1 and CDR2 are DFQATT and SNEGSKA (reference sequence). This CDR3 is CSARVLPNSYEQYF.

The rearrangement uses TRBV6-1 and TRBJ2-3; TCRdb's D gene call, TRBD2, goes unchecked for lack of DNA. Germline V lookup: CDR1 MNHNS, CDR2 SASEGT. The CDR3 is made up of 15 amino acids. CDR3 region: CASSEWRRPSDTQYF.

The V call is TRBV6-5, the J call TRBJ2-7; the TRBD2 assignment by TCRdb is unverifiable without DNA. This CDR3 is 15 amino acids long. Germline V gene lookup returns CDR1 MNHEY and CDR2 SVGAGI. CDR3 amino acids: CAKSLAGGSSYEQYF.

The J gene is TRBJ1-1, the V gene TRBV19. The CDR3 is 13 amino acids. Germline CDR1 reads LNHDA; CDR2 reads SQIVND (reference sequence). The CDR3 loop reads CASTSTAGTEAFF.

The V call is TRBV10-3, the J call TRBJ2-4; TCRdb's assignment of TRBD1 cannot be checked, as there is no DNA. CDR1 is ENHRY, CDR2 SYGVKD, per germline. This CDR3 is 15 amino acids long. CDR3: CAISVSGTGGDIQYF.

CDR3 protein: CASSSALADQETQYF. The V and J genes are TRBV7-9 and TRBJ2-5. This CDR3 has 15 amino acids. Germline CDR1 reads SEHNR; CDR2 reads FQNEAQ (reference sequence).

The V gene is TRBV10-3, the J gene TRBJ2-7; the D call from TCRdb, TRBD1, cannot be confirmed without DNA. Germline V gives CDR1 ENHRY, CDR2 SYGVKD. The CDR3 sequence is 13 residues long. CDR3 region: CAITKSRADEQYF.

The V gene is TRBV18, the J gene TRBJ2-1; checking the TCRdb D call of TRBD1 is not possible without DNA. The germline V gene has CDR1 KGHSH and CDR2 LQKENI. The CDR3 extends over 17 amino acids. CDR3 sequence: CASSPLPLRGFYHEQFF.

The chain uses TRBV20-1 and TRBJ2-3; with no DNA, the TCRdb D assignment of TRBD2 cannot be verified. The CDR3 loop spans 13 amino acids. CDR1 and CDR2 (germline): DFQATT, SNEGSKA (reference sequence). This CDR3 reads CSAGGWRTDTQYF.

The genes are TRBV3-1 and TRBJ1-1. The CDR3 sequence is 14 residues long. In germline, CDR1 is LGHDT, CDR2 YNNKEL (reference sequence). CDR3 amino acids: CASSQGTNRLEAFF.

The chain employs TRBV7-9 and TRBJ2-1; TCRdb picks TRBD2, but there is no DNA to check that call. The CDR3 has 17 residues. CDR1 SEHNR and CDR2 FQNEAQ come from the germline V gene (reference sequence). The CDR3 sequence is CASSPGTSGTSTNEQFF.

The chain uses TRBV21-1 and TRBJ2-5; the TCRdb call, TRBD2, lacks DNA for checking. TRBV21-1 is a known pseudogene. The CDR3 contains 18 residues. This CDR3 reads CASSKGRTSGATQETQYF.

This rearrangement joins TRBV16 to TRBJ1-2; the D call from TCRdb, TRBD1, cannot be confirmed without DNA. Germline CDR1 KGHSY, CDR2 FQNENV. CDR3 length: 14 amino acids. The CDR3 spells CASGGTGGPWGYTF. Variable domain in full (rest from reference TRBV16 and TRBJ1-2): GEEVAQTPKHLVRGEGQKAKLYCAPIKGHSYVFWYQQVLKNEFKFLISFQNENVFDETGMPKERFSAKCLPNSPCSLEIQATKLEDSAVYFCASGGTGGPWGYTFGSGTRLTVV.

The J gene is TRBJ2-2, the V gene TRBV11-2; TCRdb indicates TRBD1, and absent DNA this call remains unverified. This CDR3 spans 13 amino acids. CDR1 is SGHAT, CDR2 FQNNGV, per germline. The CDR3 here is CASSLEGDGELFF.

The chain has TRBV19 and TRBJ2-7; TCRdb designates TRBD2, a call that cannot be tested without DNA. Germline V gene lookup returns CDR1 LNHDA and CDR2 SQIVND (reference sequence). The CDR3 runs to 13 residues. The chain's CDR3 is CASSIAASAEQYF.

The chain's CDR3 is CASNQNGGYPSPLHF. V is TRBV27 and J is TRBJ1-6; TCRdb designates TRBD1, a call that cannot be tested without DNA. This CDR3 is built from 15 residues. Germline CDR1 reads MNHEY; CDR2 reads SMNVEV (reference sequence).

J is TRBJ2-7 and V is TRBV20-1; the TCRdb D gene call, TRBD2, has no DNA to confirm it. The length of the CDR3 is 13 residues. Germline V gives CDR1 DFQATT, CDR2 SNEGSKA (reference sequence). CDR3: CSASRTRISEQYF.

This sequence joins TRBV5-1 and TRBJ1-1; TCRdb calls TRBD1, which cannot be checked without DNA. This CDR3 spans 13 amino acids. CDR1 and CDR2 from the germline V gene are SGHRS and YFSETQ. The CDR3 sequence is CASSLDGAGEAFF.

The chain combines TRBV10-3 with TRBJ1-5; checking the TCRdb D call of TRBD1 is not possible without DNA. The CDR3 spans 15 residues. CDR1 and CDR2 from the germline V gene are ENHRY and SYGVKD. The CDR3 loop reads CATDPDGDGNQPQHF.

The chain has TRBV5-1 and TRBJ2-5; TCRdb's assignment of TRBD2 cannot be checked, as there is no DNA. The CDR3 spans 16 residues. Germline CDR1 is SGHRS and CDR2 is YFSETQ. CDR3 protein: CASSRTSGRAAETQYF.

V and J are TRBV20-1 and TRBJ2-7; TCRdb indicates TRBD1, and absent DNA this call remains unverified. The CDR3 loop spans 14 amino acids. Germline assignment: CDR1 DFQATT and CDR2 SNEGSKA (reference sequence). CDR3 loop: CSAPNRETFYEQYF.

The rearrangement uses TRBV11-2 and TRBJ2-5; TCRdb lists TRBD1, though no DNA is available to test this call. The CDR3 totals 14 residues. The germline CDR1 and CDR2 sequences are SGHAT and FQNNGV. The chain's CDR3 is CASSVPFFQETQYF. Supplemented by reference TRBV11-2 and TRBJ2-5, the full variable domain reads EAGVAQSPRYKIIEKRQSVAFWCNPISGHATLYWYQQILGQGPKLLIQFQNNGVVDDSQLPKDRFSAERLKGVDSTLKIQPAKLEDSAVYLCASSVPFFQETQYFGPGTRLLVL.

This chain links TRBV12-3 or TRBV12-4 with TRBJ2-7. This CDR3 comprises 12 residues. The CDR3 sequence: CASSLTTNEQYF.